One sample yielded the 30 T cell receptor beta chains listed below, sequenced in a study of shared clonotypes between healthy human individuals. Profiled with immunoSEQ multiplex PCR; TCRdb holds only in-frame clones, not every one. The sample shows around 700,000 clones, 55% to 85% of them seen only once. Sample: memory CD4+ T cells sorted from blood. Subset meaning: CD45RA-negative fraction. All receptors come from a woman aged 25 to 39 in good health.

The chain couples TRBV28 to TRBJ2-3, with 9 bases identical to TRBD2. Per the germline V gene, CDR1 is MDHEN and CDR2 is SYDVKM. Trimming at V came to 2 bases and at J to 2 bases, leaving 8 bases not matched to a gene. The CDR3 sequence is 17 residues long. The CDR3 coding sequence is TGTGCCAGCAGTTTACCCCCCGGCGGGAGGGCCACAGATACGCAGTATTTT. Translation gives CASSLPPGGRATDTQYF.

The chain combines TRBV28 with TRBJ1-2, with D perhaps matching TRBD1 (6 bases). Germline V gene lookup returns CDR1 MDHEN and CDR2 SYDVKM. The CDR3 sequence is 14 residues long. V lost 3 bases and J 2 bases, leaving 10 bases between the germline ends. CDR3 DNA sequence: TGTGCCAGCAGTTTCGACAGGCTGAACTATGGCTACACCTTC. It is translated as CASSFDRLNYGYTF.

The CDR3 region has the DNA TGTGCCAGCAGCACGAATGGAGCGACTAGCCACAATGAGCAGTTCTTC. Amino acid sequence: CASSTNGATSHNEQFF. V usage is TRBV27 and J usage is TRBJ2-1, with 7 bases fitting TRBD2. CDR3 length: 16 residues. The J segment lost 5 bases and the V segment lost 6 bases, leaving 13 bases of the junction unmatched. CDR1 is MNHEY, CDR2 SMNVEV, per germline (reference sequence).

As for this clone: Distinct nucleotide sequences in the sample also encode this CDR3. J is TRBJ2-5 and V is TRBV5-4, with D possibly TRBD1 on 7 matching bases. With 4 bases removed from V and 2 bases from J, the gap between germline ends came to 9 bases. The CDR3 length is 13 residues. Germline CDR1 SGHNT, CDR2 YYREEE (reference sequence). This CDR3 reads CASSPGGQETQYF. For the CDR3, the DNA is TGTGCCAGCAGCCCAGGGGGGCAAGAGACCCAGTACTTC.

This rearrangement joins TRBV29-1 to TRBJ1-4, with 9 bases lining up with TRBD1. Germline CDR1 reads SQVTM; CDR2 reads ANQGSEA. The trim removed 6 bases at V and 5 bases at J, leaving 1 base unmatched. This CDR3 is 12 amino acids long. CDR3 region: CSVGTGNEKLFF. CDR3 sequence (DNA): TGCAGCGTCGGGACAGGGAATGAAAAACTGTTTTTT.

This clone was recorded only once. The chain carries TRBV28 and TRBJ2-2, with D tentatively TRBD1 or TRBD2 (6 bases each). Germline assignment: CDR1 MDHEN and CDR2 SYDVKM. The CDR3 extends over 15 amino acids. Trimming shortened V by 2 bases and J by 4 bases, and 11 bases separated the two germline ends. The CDR3 is CASSLGGGGTGELFF. The CDR3 nucleotides are TGTGCCAGCAGTTTAGGAGGAGGGGGCACCGGGGAGCTGTTTTTT.

The chain couples TRBV21-1 to TRBJ1-2. TRBV21-1 is noted as a pseudogene. There are 19 residues in the CDR3. CDR3 nucleotides: TGTGCCAGCAGCAAAGGGGAAGAGGGCTACGGGGGCCCGATTTACCGCTACACCTTC. Its protein is CASSKGEEGYGGPIYRYTF.

The CDR3 loop reads CASSGSGRTNYEQYF. The CDR3, as DNA: TGTGCCAGCAGCGGTAGCGGGAGGACTAACTACGAGCAGTACTTC. V is TRBV7-9 and J is TRBJ2-7; 10 nucleotides align to TRBD2. In germline, CDR1 is SEHNR, CDR2 FQNEAQ (reference sequence). This CDR3 has 15 residues. V was pared by 5 bases and J by 3 bases, with 7 bases of the junction left unmatched.

The gene calls are TRBV29-1 and TRBJ1-2; D gene ambiguous. Per the germline V gene, CDR1 is SQVTM and CDR2 is ANQGSEA. Between the trimmed V and J ends, which lost 1 base and 3 bases, there was a span of 12 bases. The CDR3 runs to 14 residues. The CDR3 region is CSVEVVTGYYGYTF. The CDR3 DNA reads as TGCAGCGTTGAAGTCGTCACGGGTTACTATGGCTACACCTTC. The full variable domain, with the rest looked up from reference TRBV29-1 and TRBJ1-2, is SAVISQKPSRDICQRGTSLTIQCQVDSQVTMMFWYRQQPGQSLTLIATANQGSEATYESGFVIDKFPISRPNLTFSTLTVSNMSPEDSSIYLCSVEVVTGYYGYTFGSGTRLTVV.

The chain is built from TRBV7-6 and TRBJ2-2; 10 bases map to TRBD2. The germline gives CDR1 SGHVS, CDR2 FNYEAQ. The ends lost 6 bases at V and 7 bases at J; junction bases unmatched: 8. The CDR3 is made up of 15 amino acids. The CDR3 DNA follows: TGTGCCAGCAGGACCACTAGCGGGAAAGTCGGGGAGCTGTTTTTT. It is translated as CASRTTSGKVGELFF.

V gene TRBV5-4 combines with J gene TRBJ2-1; no firm D call. Germline CDR1 is SGHNT and CDR2 is YYREEE (reference sequence). V was shortened by 4 bases and J by 5 bases, with 7 bases between the two germline ends. The CDR3 loop spans 12 amino acids. The CDR3 bases are TGTGCCAGCAGCACAATGAACAATGAGCAGTTCTTC. This codes for CASSTMNNEQFF.

This rearrangement joins TRBV7-9 to TRBJ1-5; 10 nucleotides agree with TRBD1. The CDR3 extends over 15 amino acids. Germline CDR1 is SEHNR and CDR2 is FQNEAQ (reference sequence). With 2 bases clipped from V and 4 bases from J, the junction kept 2 bases outside the gene matches. CDR3 DNA: TGTGCCAGCAGCTTAACGGGACAGGGGAATCAGCCCCAGCATTTT. This encodes CASSLTGQGNQPQHF.

This clone was observed a handful of times. The chain is built from TRBV2 and TRBJ1-5, with unresolved D. With 3 bases removed from V and 4 bases from J, the gap between germline ends came to 7 bases. Germline V CDR1 and CDR2: SNHLY, FYNNEI. This CDR3 is built from 13 residues. The chain's CDR3 is CASSDTGNQPQHF. CDR3 nucleotide sequence: TGTGCCAGCAGTGATACTGGGAATCAGCCCCAGCATTTT.

The rearrangement joins TRBV28 to TRBJ2-1; D unresolved. The ends were cut back, 7 bases at V and 8 bases at J, with 21 bases in the middle. Germline V gives CDR1 MDHEN, CDR2 SYDVKM. The CDR3 has 15 amino acids. CDR3 protein: CASMRSRPHGDEQFF. In nucleotides, the CDR3 is TGTGCCAGCATGCGGAGCAGGCCTCATGGGGATGAGCAGTTCTTC. Together with reference TRBV28 and TRBJ2-1, the CDR3 gives the full variable domain: DVKVTQSSRYLVKRTGEKVFLECVQDMDHENMFWYRQDPGLGLRLIYFSYDVKMKEKGDIPEGYSVSREKKERFSLILESASTNQTSMYLCASMRSRPHGDEQFFGPGTRLTVL.

V gene TRBV5-4 combines with J gene TRBJ1-2; D possibly corresponds to TRBD1 (5 bases). The CDR3 consists of 13 residues. V lost 2 bases and J 7 bases, leaving 12 bases between the germline ends. From germline, CDR1 is SGHNT and CDR2 YYREEE (reference sequence). The CDR3 DNA reads as TGTGCCAGCAGCTTCTCCAGGGTGGGTGGCTACACCTTC. Protein product: CASSFSRVGGYTF.

The chain recombines TRBV5-4 with TRBJ2-1; 8 positions agree with TRBD1. Per the germline V gene, CDR1 is SGHNT and CDR2 is YYREEE (reference sequence). The CDR3 has 14 residues. J gave up 10 bases and V 6 bases, and 12 bases lay outside the gene matches. CDR3 sequence: CASKSAGGNPEQFF. The CDR3 nucleotides are TGTGCCAGCAAATCGGCAGGGGGCAATCCGGAGCAGTTCTTC.

As regards this clone: An end of the junction differs from the germline gene, which may be a read error. The chain links TRBV11-2 to TRBJ2-3; D ambiguous. This CDR3 comprises 13 residues. In germline, CDR1 is SGHAT, CDR2 FQNNGV. The CDR3 sequence is CASNLKSTDTQYF. CDR3 in DNA: TGTGCCAGCAACTTAAAAAGCACAGATACGCAGTATTTT.

With respect to this clone: The same CDR3 is also encoded by other DNA sequences in this sample. This chain uses TRBV6-5 with TRBJ2-7; D gene ambiguous. This CDR3 comprises 11 residues. V shed 0 bases and J shed 6 bases, with 3 bases lying between them. Germline V gene data show CDR1 as MNHEY and CDR2 as SVGAGI. The CDR3 DNA follows: TGTGCCAGCAGTTACTCGAGCGAGCAGTACTTC. This encodes CASSYSSEQYF.

The chain uses TRBV7-9 and TRBJ2-5, with D possibly matching TRBD1 (5 bases). V lost 5 bases and J 0 bases, leaving 13 bases between the germline ends. Per germline, CDR1 SEHNR and CDR2 FQNEAQ (reference sequence). The CDR3 spans 15 residues. The CDR3 reads CASSKPSTDQETQYF. In DNA, the CDR3 is TGTGCCAGCAGCAAACCATCGACAGACCAAGAGACCCAGTACTTC.

The chain links TRBV5-1 to TRBJ2-5; TRBD2 might be the D (5 bases). The germline gives CDR1 SGHRS, CDR2 YFSETQ. V was trimmed by 0 bases and J by 6 bases, leaving 9 bases between them. The CDR3 has 13 amino acids. CDR3 in DNA: TGCGCCAGCAGCTTGGCCGGGAAAAAGACCCAGTACTTC. It yields the protein CASSLAGKKTQYF.

This clone was counted many times. The conserved final phenylalanine or tryptophan is absent from the CDR3, which likely points to a read error. The DNA is omitted, as the CDR3 cannot be located on it reliably, and the CDR3 follows TCRdb's listing. V gene TRBV27 combines with J gene TRBJ2-7. Germline V gene data show CDR1 as MNHEY and CDR2 as SMNVEV (reference sequence). The CDR3 comprises 8 residues, both ends counted. The CDR3 loop is CASSFCPT.

This sequence joins TRBV7-9 and TRBJ2-7; 9 bases are a match to TRBD1. The V segment lost 3 bases and the J segment 4 bases; nucleotides outside the gene matches: 4. This CDR3 has 14 residues. Germline CDR1 is SEHNR and CDR2 is FQNEAQ (reference sequence). The DNA for the CDR3 is TGTGCCAGCAGCTTGCGACAGGGGGTTTACGAGCAGTACTTC. Its protein is CASSLRQGVYEQYF. The full variable domain, completed using reference TRBV7-9 and TRBJ2-7, is DTGVSQNPRHKITKRGQNVTFRCDPISEHNRLYWYRQTLGQGPEFLTYFQNEAQLEKSRLLSDRFSAERPKGSFSTLEIQRTEQGDSAMYLCASSLRQGVYEQYFGPGTRLTVT.

The chain employs TRBV7-9 and TRBJ2-1; TRBD1 aligns across 7 bases. The V segment lost 5 bases and the J segment 7 bases; nucleotides outside the gene matches: 5. This CDR3 spans 13 amino acids. Per germline, CDR1 SEHNR and CDR2 FQNEAQ (reference sequence). The CDR3 here is CASSPLTGNEQFF. The CDR3 region has the DNA TGTGCCAGCAGCCCGCTGACAGGGAATGAGCAGTTCTTC.

V is TRBV5-1 and J is TRBJ1-4; 8 bases line up with TRBD1. The CDR3 length is 16 residues. The germline V gene has CDR1 SGHRS and CDR2 YFSETQ. With 4 bases clipped from V and 4 bases from J, the junction kept 9 bases outside the gene matches. The CDR3 nucleotides read TGCGCCAGCAGCCAGAACGGACAGGGTGGTAATGAAAAACTGTTTTTT. This sequence encodes CASSQNGQGGNEKLFF.

The chain recombines TRBV2 with TRBJ2-4; 7 nucleotides match TRBD2. Germline loops: CDR1 SNHLY, CDR2 FYNNEI. This CDR3 contains 14 residues. V trimming: 10 bases; J trimming: 8 bases; junction bases outside the gene matches: 14. The CDR3 coding sequence is TGTGCCACAAAGGCCGGGACTACTAAGGACATTCAGTACTTC. Amino acid sequence: CATKAGTTKDIQYF.

This clone has only one observation. The chain is built from TRBV11-2 and TRBJ2-1; TRBD1 or TRBD2 may be the D gene (5 bases each). Germline V gene sequence: CDR1 SGHAT, CDR2 FQNNGV. Between the trimmed V and J ends, which lost 1 base and 0 bases, there was a span of 10 bases. The CDR3 is 16 residues long. The CDR3 nucleotides read TGTGCCAGCAGCTTAGTTGGGACCTCCTCCTACAATGAGCAGTTCTTC. This sequence encodes CASSLVGTSSYNEQFF.

This clone turned up a few times. The rearrangement uses TRBV11-2 and TRBJ2-1; 7 bases line up with TRBD1. Unmatched junction bases numbered 5, after V lost 5 bases and J lost 7 bases. Germline V gene data show CDR1 as SGHAT and CDR2 as FQNNGV. The CDR3 contains 13 residues. The CDR3 nucleotides read TGTGCCAGCAGCATCGGGGACAGTAATGAGCAGTTCTTC. Amino acid sequence: CASSIGDSNEQFF.

There are a few counts of this clone. The rearrangement joins TRBV28 to TRBJ1-5, with TRBD1 matching over 8 bases. Germline V gene lookup returns CDR1 MDHEN and CDR2 SYDVKM. Trimming at V came to 3 bases and at J to 3 bases, leaving 16 bases not matched to a gene. CDR3 size: 19 residues. The CDR3 DNA reads TGTGCCAGCAGTTTTTACGATCAGTTCAGGGGGCGTACCAATCAGCCCCAGCATTTT. Protein product: CASSFYDQFRGRTNQPQHF.

The chain has TRBV6-5 and TRBJ1-2; 7 nucleotides match TRBD1. The germline gives CDR1 MNHEY, CDR2 SVGAGI. This CDR3 comprises 15 residues. V lost 6 bases and J lost 6; bases outside the gene matches: 13. The DNA of the CDR3 is TGTGCCAGCAGAAAGGGCGACAGGGCGCGGGATGGCTACACCTTC. Translating gives CASRKGDRARDGYTF.

This clone was seen only a few times. V and J are TRBV21-1 and TRBJ2-7. TRBV21-1 has pseudogene status. CDR3 length equals 14 residues. The CDR3 here is CASSRSLGDYEQYF. The CDR3 DNA follows: TGTGCCAGCAGCAGGAGCCTTGGGGACTACGAGCAGTACTTC.